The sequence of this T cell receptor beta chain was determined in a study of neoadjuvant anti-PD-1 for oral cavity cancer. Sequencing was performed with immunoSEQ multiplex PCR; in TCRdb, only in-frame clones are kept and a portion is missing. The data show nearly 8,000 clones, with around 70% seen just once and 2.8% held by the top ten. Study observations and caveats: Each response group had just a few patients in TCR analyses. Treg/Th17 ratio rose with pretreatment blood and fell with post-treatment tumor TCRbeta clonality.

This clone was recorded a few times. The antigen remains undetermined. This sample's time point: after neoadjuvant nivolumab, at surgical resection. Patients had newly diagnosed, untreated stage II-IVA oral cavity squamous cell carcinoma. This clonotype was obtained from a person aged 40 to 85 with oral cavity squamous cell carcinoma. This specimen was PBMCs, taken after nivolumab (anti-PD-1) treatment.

The CDR3 reads CATSSPPGQGTDTQYF. In nucleotides, the CDR3 is TGTGCCACCAGCTCCCCCCCGGGACAGGGCACAGATACGCAGTATTTT. The genes are TRBV15 and TRBJ2-3; 8 nucleotides match TRBD1. From germline, CDR1 is LNHNV and CDR2 YYDKDF (reference sequence). The trim removed 5 bases at V and 1 base at J, leaving 8 bases unmatched. CDR3 length: 16 amino acids.